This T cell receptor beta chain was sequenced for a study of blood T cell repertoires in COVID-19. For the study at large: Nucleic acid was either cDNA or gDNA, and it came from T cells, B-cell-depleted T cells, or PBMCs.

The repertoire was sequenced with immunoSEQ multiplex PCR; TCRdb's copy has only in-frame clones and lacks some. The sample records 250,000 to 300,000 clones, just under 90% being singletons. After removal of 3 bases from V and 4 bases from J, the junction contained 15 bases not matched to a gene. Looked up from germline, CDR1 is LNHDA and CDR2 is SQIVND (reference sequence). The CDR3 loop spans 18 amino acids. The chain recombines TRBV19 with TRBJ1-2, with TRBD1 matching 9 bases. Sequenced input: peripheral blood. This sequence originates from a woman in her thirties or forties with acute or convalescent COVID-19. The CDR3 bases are TGTGCCAGTAGTATTAATGGTGGGACAGGGCCTCTCCTCTATGGCTACACCTTC. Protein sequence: CASSINGGTGPLLYGYTF.